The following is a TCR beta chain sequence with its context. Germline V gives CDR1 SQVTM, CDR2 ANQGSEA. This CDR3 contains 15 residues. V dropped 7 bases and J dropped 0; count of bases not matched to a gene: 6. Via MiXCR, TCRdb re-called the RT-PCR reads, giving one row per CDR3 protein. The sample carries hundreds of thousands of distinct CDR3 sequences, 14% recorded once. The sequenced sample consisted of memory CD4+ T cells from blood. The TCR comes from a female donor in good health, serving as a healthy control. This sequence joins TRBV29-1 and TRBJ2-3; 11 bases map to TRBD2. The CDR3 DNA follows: TGCAGCGGAGGAACTAGCGGGGGTAGCACAGATACGCAGTATTTT. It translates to CSGGTSGGSTDTQYF.